This T cell receptor (delta chain) was observed in a study of Vδ1+ human thymocytes. Findings and limits, study-wide: Bulk repertoire data may be misinterpreted because of unexpected Vdelta2 sequences. Thymic TRG and TRD repertoires appeared highly polyclonal.

To note about this clone: Its specificity is not known.

CDR3 length: 18 residues. Trimming stripped 0 bases from V and 1 base from J, with 18 bases between. The germline gives CDR1 TSWWSYY, CDR2 QGS. Sequences come from RNA converted to cDNA by reverse transcription. Multiplex PCR used pooled V-gene forward primers and a constant-region reverse primer to amplify CDR3s. TCRdb reanalysed the multiplex PCR reads with CATT. The table records about 75,000 delta-chain clones, roughly a third of them present only once. This sequence originates from a boy in the first two years of life who had congenital heart surgery. The chain has TRDV1 and TRDJ1; D perhaps matches TRDD2 (5 bases). What was sequenced was Vdelta1+ gamma-delta thymocytes from the thymus. The subset is: FACS-sorted CD3+ TCRalphabeta- TCRVdelta1+ TCRVdelta2- thymocytes. CDR3 DNA: TGTGCTCTTGGGGAACTTGCCTACTGCGGGGTTAGCACCGATAAACTCATCTTT. Its protein product is CALGELAYCGVSTDKLIF.